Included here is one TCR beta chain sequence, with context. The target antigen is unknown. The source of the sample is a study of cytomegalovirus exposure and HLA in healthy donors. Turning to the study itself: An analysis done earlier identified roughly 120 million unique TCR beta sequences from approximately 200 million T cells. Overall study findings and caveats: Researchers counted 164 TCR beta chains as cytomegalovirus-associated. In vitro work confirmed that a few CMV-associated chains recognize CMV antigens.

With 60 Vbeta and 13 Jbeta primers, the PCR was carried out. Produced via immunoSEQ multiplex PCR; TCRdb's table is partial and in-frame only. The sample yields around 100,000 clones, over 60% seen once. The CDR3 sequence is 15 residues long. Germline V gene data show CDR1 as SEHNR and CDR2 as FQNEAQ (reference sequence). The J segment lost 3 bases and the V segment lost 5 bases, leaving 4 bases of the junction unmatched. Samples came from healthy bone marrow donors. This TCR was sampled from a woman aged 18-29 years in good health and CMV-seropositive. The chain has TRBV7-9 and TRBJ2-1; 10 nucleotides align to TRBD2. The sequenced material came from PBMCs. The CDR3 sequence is CASSPGTSVYNEQFF. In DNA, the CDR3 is TGTGCCAGCAGCCCCGGGACTAGCGTCTACAATGAGCAGTTCTTC.